The 13 T cell receptor beta chains reported below all come from one sample, sequenced in a study of T cell responses to AZD1222 COVID-19 vaccine. Using immunoSEQ multiplex PCR, the repertoire was profiled, and TCRdb retains in-frame clones only, with some absent. The sample lists tens of thousands of clones; approximately 91% were seen once. Material: peripheral blood, obtained on day 0 of AZD1222 vaccination. Every receptor here comes from an adult in good health.

V gene TRBV20-1 combines with J gene TRBJ2-7; D unclear. Germline V gene data show CDR1 as DFQATT and CDR2 as SNEGSKA (reference sequence). The CDR3 is 13 residues long. The V and J ends lost 3 bases and 6 bases respectively, with 15 bases between them. CDR3 sequence (DNA): TGCAGTGCTAGTGTACAAACTGATTCCGAGCAGTACTTC. This translates into CSASVQTDSEQYF.

This rearrangement joins TRBV14 to TRBJ1-1; D call uncertain. CDR1 is SGHDN and CDR2 is FVKESK in the germline V gene. V lost 4 bases, J lost 2 bases, and 8 bases lay in between. This CDR3 comprises 13 residues. The CDR3 coding sequence is TGTGCCAGCAGCCCCCGCCTCAACACTGAAGCTTTCTTT. Its protein is CASSPRLNTEAFF.

This chain joins TRBV9 and TRBJ1-1; no clear D. Germline CDR1 is SGDLS and CDR2 is YYNGEE. Trimming pared 2 bases from V and 1 base from J, leaving 9 bases between. This CDR3 has 14 residues. CDR3 sequence: CASSVSGRNTEAFF. The CDR3 bases are TGTGCCAGCAGCGTTTCGGGGAGGAACACTGAAGCTTTCTTT.

The gene calls are TRBV28 and TRBJ1-1; D remains unclear. Looked up from germline, CDR1 is MDHEN and CDR2 is SYDVKM. The ends were cut back, 4 bases at V and 2 bases at J, with 8 bases in the middle. CDR3 length: 13 amino acids. CDR3 loop: CASSSHLNTEAFF. The CDR3 DNA reads as TGTGCCAGCAGTTCGCACCTTAACACTGAAGCTTTCTTT.

The CDR3 reads CASSPPLTGAAKNIQYF. The DNA of the CDR3 is TGTGCCAGCTCACCCCCCCTGACAGGGGCAGCCAAAAACATTCAGTACTTC. The V call is TRBV18, the J call TRBJ2-4; 8 bases align to TRBD1. CDR3 size: 17 residues. Germline lookup yields CDR1 KGHSH and CDR2 LQKENI. The junction had 7 bases not matched to a gene; V was cut back by 3 bases and J by 0 bases.

The genes are TRBV2 and TRBJ1-1; D gene unclear. This CDR3 comprises 13 residues. CDR1 SNHLY and CDR2 FYNNEI come from the germline V gene. V was trimmed by 6 bases and J by 1 base, leaving 9 bases between them. CDR3 residues: CASRWTKNTEAFF. The CDR3 coding sequence is TGTGCCAGCAGATGGACGAAGAACACTGAAGCTTTCTTT.

This clone was recorded once. The chain recombines TRBV24-1 with TRBJ2-2; 7 bases are a match to TRBD1. Germline trimming cut 4 bases from V and 0 bases from J; bases unmatched to any gene: 4. CDR1 KGHDR and CDR2 SFDVKD come from the germline V gene. This CDR3 is 16 amino acids long. CDR3 sequence reads: CATSDPGTANTGELFF. CDR3 coding DNA: TGTGCCACCAGTGACCCCGGGACAGCGAACACCGGGGAGCTGTTTTTT.

The chain carries TRBV4-1 and TRBJ2-1, with 8 positions matching TRBD2. The CDR3 loop spans 17 amino acids. The trim removed 0 bases at V and 2 bases at J, leaving 6 bases unmatched. CDR1 is MGHRA, CDR2 YSYEKL, per germline. The CDR3 coding sequence is TGCGCCAGCAGCCAAGATCAAGCGGGGGCAGCCTACAATGAGCAGTTCTTC. Translating gives CASSQDQAGAAYNEQFF.

The chain recombines TRBV19 with TRBJ1-1, with a weak D call TRBD1 (5 bases). There are 11 residues in the CDR3. Germline V gene sequence: CDR1 LNHDA, CDR2 SQIVND (reference sequence). The ends were cut back, 3 bases at V and 8 bases at J, with 7 bases in the middle. The CDR3 DNA reads as TGTGCCAGTAGTATTGGGACCGAAGCTTTCTTT. This gives the protein CASSIGTEAFF.

The chain links TRBV4-2 to TRBJ1-2, with TRBD1 as a possible D gene (5 bases). V lost 5 bases to trimming and J lost 1 base, with 11 bases between them. Germline V gives CDR1 LGHNA, CDR2 YNFKEQ. The CDR3 sequence is 14 residues long. DNA of the CDR3: TGTGCCAGCAGCGGAATGACAGATAACTATGGCTACACCTTC. Encoded protein: CASSGMTDNYGYTF.

The CDR3 coding sequence is TGTGCCAGCAGCTCGGGACTAGTGAGCACCGGGGAGCTGTTTTTT. Translation: CASSSGLVSTGELFF. The chain combines TRBV7-2 with TRBJ2-2, with 8 bases that match TRBD2. J lost 4 bases, V lost 4 bases, and 5 bases had no gene match. This CDR3 is built from 15 residues. Germline CDR1 and CDR2: SGHTA and FQGNSA.

This clone was counted a few times. J is TRBJ2-2 and V is TRBV12-5, with D tentatively TRBD2 (5 bases). The CDR3 totals 14 residues. Germline CDR1 reads LGHNT; CDR2 reads FRNRAP. Deletions cut 5 bases from V and 5 bases from J, with 12 bases between. CDR3 DNA: TGTGCTAGTGGTCCCCCGGACTCTACCGGGGAGCTGTTTTTT. Protein: CASGPPDSTGELFF.

A word on this clone: Distinct nucleotide sequences in the sample also encode this CDR3. The chain combines TRBV4-2 with TRBJ1-5; D gene uncertain. V gave up 0 bases and J gave up 4 bases, with 4 bases separating them. The CDR3 is 13 residues long. CDR1 is LGHNA and CDR2 is YNFKEQ in the germline V gene. CDR3 in DNA: TGTGCCAGCAGCCAAGATAATAATCAGCCCCAGCATTTT. It yields the protein CASSQDNNQPQHF.